These 17 T cell receptor beta chains were sequenced from one sample in a study of T cell responses to AZD1222 COVID-19 vaccine. Method: immunoSEQ multiplex PCR; TCRdb's copy keeps in-frame clones and lacks some. The sample yields fewer than 130,000 clones, 88% seen once. This sample comprised peripheral blood, obtained on day 0 of AZD1222 vaccination. Receptors were obtained from an adult in good health.

V usage is TRBV5-1 and J usage is TRBJ2-7, with TRBD1 as a possible D gene (5 bases). V was cut by 0 bases and J by 6 bases, with 10 bases left in between. The CDR3 has 13 amino acids. Germline V gene lookup returns CDR1 SGHRS and CDR2 YFSETQ. Here the CDR3 reads CASSLGFRAEQYF. For the CDR3, the DNA is TGCGCCAGCAGCTTGGGATTCAGGGCCGAGCAGTACTTC.

J is TRBJ2-3 and V is TRBV6-5; 7 bases match TRBD2. The germline V gene encodes CDR1 MNHEY and CDR2 SVGAGI. V lost 6 bases and J lost 1; bases outside the gene matches: 1. The CDR3 totals 13 residues. This chain's CDR3 is CASSLAGTDTQYF. The CDR3 DNA reads as TGTGCCAGCAGCCTAGCGGGCACAGATACGCAGTATTTT.

To note about this clone: Different DNA sequences within this sample yield the same CDR3. The rearrangement links TRBV5-1 to TRBJ2-7, with D hard to call. CDR1 and CDR2 from the germline V gene are SGHRS and YFSETQ. V gave up 0 bases and J gave up 4 bases, with 2 bases separating them. This CDR3 is 11 amino acids long. The CDR3 DNA reads as TGCGCCAGCAGCTTGGCGTACGAGCAGTACTTC. It is translated as CASSLAYEQYF.

The V gene is TRBV5-4, the J gene TRBJ1-1; possibly TRBD1 for D (5 bases). Germline V gene lookup returns CDR1 SGHNT and CDR2 YYREEE (reference sequence). The CDR3 contains 12 residues. The V and J ends lost 10 bases and 1 base respectively, with 11 bases between them. The CDR3: CAANTGNTEAFF. CDR3 coding DNA: TGTGCCGCGAATACAGGGAACACTGAAGCTTTCTTT.

The CDR3 DNA follows: TGTGCCAGCAGCTTGAGTCTTGGGTATGGTAATGAAAAACTGTTTTTT. Its translation is CASSLSLGYGNEKLFF. This chain links TRBV7-9 with TRBJ1-4, with D hard to call. V was clipped by 3 bases and J by 4 bases, with 15 bases between them. The germline gives CDR1 SEHNR, CDR2 FQNEAQ (reference sequence). The CDR3 runs to 16 residues.

The chain employs TRBV7-9 and TRBJ1-2; D is undetermined. The CDR3 loop spans 14 amino acids. Trimming pared 0 bases from V and 4 bases from J, leaving 9 bases between. From germline, CDR1 is SEHNR and CDR2 FQNEAQ (reference sequence). Here the CDR3 reads CASSLARIPYGYTF. CDR3 sequence (DNA): TGTGCCAGCAGCTTAGCCCGGATCCCCTATGGCTACACCTTC.

This sequence joins TRBV5-1 and TRBJ2-7, with a tentative D call TRBD2 (6 bases). V lost 5 bases and J 0 bases, leaving 9 bases between the germline ends. The CDR3 has 13 amino acids. Germline values: CDR1 SGHRS, CDR2 YFSETQ. CDR3 DNA sequence: TGCGCCAGCAGGGAGGGCAGCTCCTACGAGCAGTACTTC. It is translated as CASREGSSYEQYF.

The chain uses TRBV20-1 and TRBJ1-4; TRBD1 is a possible D gene (6 bases). Germline loops: CDR1 DFQATT, CDR2 SNEGSKA (reference sequence). V was trimmed by 3 bases and J by 0 bases, leaving 14 bases between them. This CDR3 region has 16 residues. CDR3 DNA sequence: TGCAGTGCTAGTAGGGGGACCCTTGCAACTAATGAAAAACTGTTTTTT. It encodes CSASRGTLATNEKLFF.

About this clone: At one of its ends the junction is not consistent with the germline gene, which may arise from a read error. The V call is TRBV20-1, the J call TRBJ2-4, with no clear D. Germline V gene data show CDR1 as DFQATT and CDR2 as SNEGSKA (reference sequence). CDR3 length equals 11 residues. DNA of the CDR3: TGCAGTGCTAGTCCCCAAAACACTCAGTACTTC. It is translated as CSASPQNTQYF.

J is TRBJ2-1 and V is TRBV5-1; 8 bases fit TRBD1. Germline CDR1 reads SGHRS; CDR2 reads YFSETQ. After removal of 0 bases from V and 4 bases from J, the junction contained 6 bases not matched to a gene. The CDR3 is made up of 16 amino acids. The CDR3 sequence: CASSLVAGQGYNEQFF. In DNA form, the CDR3 reads TGCGCCAGCAGCTTGGTAGCTGGACAGGGTTACAATGAGCAGTTCTTC.

The J gene is TRBJ1-6, the V gene TRBV7-9; 7 nucleotides line up with TRBD1. The V and J ends lost 6 bases and 6 bases, in that order; junction bases with no gene match: 14. Germline V lookup: CDR1 SEHNR, CDR2 FQNEAQ (reference sequence). The CDR3 loop spans 17 amino acids. The CDR3 region is CASRANERTGLNSPLHF. As DNA, the CDR3 is TGTGCCAGCAGGGCTAACGAAAGGACAGGACTTAATTCACCCCTCCACTTT.

The chain combines TRBV6-5 with TRBJ2-2; a possible D gene is TRBD1 (6 bases). Germline V gene lookup returns CDR1 MNHEY and CDR2 SVGAGI. CDR3 length equals 15 residues. The V gene lost 5 bases and the J gene lost 0 bases, with 10 bases spanning the gap. CDR3 residues: CASSTQGPNTGELFF. CDR3 sequence (DNA): TGTGCCAGCAGTACTCAGGGGCCGAACACCGGGGAGCTGTTTTTT.

The chain couples TRBV5-1 to TRBJ2-5; 7 bases fit TRBD2. CDR1 and CDR2 (germline): SGHRS, YFSETQ. The J segment lost 3 bases and the V segment lost 2 bases, leaving 4 bases of the junction unmatched. CDR3 size: 14 residues. For the CDR3, the DNA is TGCGCCAGCAGCTTCGGGCTAGCGGAAGAGACCCAGTACTTC. Its protein is CASSFGLAEETQYF. Using reference TRBV5-1 and TRBJ2-5 for the parts outside the CDR3, the full variable domain is KAGVTQTPRYLIKTRGQQVTLSCSPISGHRSVSWYQQTPGQGLQFLFEYFSETQRNKGNFPGRFSGRQFSNSRSEMNVSTLELGDSALYLCASSFGLAEETQYFGPGTRLLVL.

The J gene is TRBJ1-4, the V gene TRBV19, with D perhaps matching TRBD1 (6 bases). V lost 3 bases and J lost 3, with 8 bases in between. This CDR3 contains 14 residues. The V gene's germline CDR1 is LNHDA and CDR2 SQIVND (reference sequence). The CDR3 region has the DNA TGTGCCAGTAGTATCTCAGGGGCTAATGAAAAACTGTTTTTT. This translates into CASSISGANEKLFF.

This sequence joins TRBV5-4 and TRBJ2-2, with 12 bases fitting TRBD1. CDR1 and CDR2 (germline): SGHNT, YYREEE (reference sequence). The junction had 4 bases not matched to a gene; V was cut back by 0 bases and J by 7 bases. This CDR3 region has 16 residues. The CDR3 DNA reads as TGTGCCAGCAGCTTGGGGGACAGGGGGCGCGTCGGGGAGCTGTTTTTT. Translated, it gives CASSLGDRGRVGELFF. Complete variable domain (other parts from reference TRBV5-4 and TRBJ2-2): ETGVTQSPTHLIKTRGQQVTLRCSSQSGHNTVSWYQQALGQGPQFIFQYYREEENGRGNFPPRFSGLQFPNYSSELNVNALELDDSALYLCASSLGDRGRVGELFFGEGSRLTVL.

This chain links TRBV7-8 with TRBJ1-2; D not resolved. V was shortened by 1 base and J by 4 bases, with 13 bases between the two germline ends. CDR3 length equals 15 residues. Germline CDR1 SGHVS, CDR2 FQNEAQ. The CDR3 here is CASSLGSYSPYGYTF. CDR3 DNA: TGTGCCAGCAGCTTAGGTTCTTACAGTCCCTATGGCTACACCTTC.

The V call is TRBV18, the J call TRBJ2-5, with 12 bases lining up with TRBD2. This CDR3 region has 17 residues. The junction had 8 bases not matched to a gene; V was cut back by 1 base and J by 5 bases. Per the germline V gene, CDR1 is KGHSH and CDR2 is LQKENI. Here the CDR3 reads CASSPRLAGGPGETQYF. In DNA form, the CDR3 reads TGTGCCAGCTCACCACGGCTAGCGGGGGGGCCTGGCGAGACCCAGTACTTC.